This TCR beta chain originates from a study of OX40 agonist ivuxolimab in advanced cancers. The method was immunoSEQ multiplex PCR; TCRdb's version includes in-frame clones alone and lacks a portion of them. This table holds approximately 98,000 clones, around 90% found once. General observations from the study: Dose levels from 0.1 to 3.0 mg/kg saw CD4+ and CD8+ blood T cells expand clonally by week 6.

About this clone itself: The antigen is not known.

Trimming took 4 bases from V and 4 from J, leaving 12 bases between them. Per the germline V gene, CDR1 is SNHLY and CDR2 is FYNNEI. The CDR3 has 14 residues. The V gene is TRBV2, the J gene TRBJ2-3, with D maybe TRBD2 (6 bases). The TCR sequence derives from an adult with an advanced solid tumor such as melanoma, head and neck, liver or kidney cancer. The input for sequencing was CD4+ or CD8+ T cells sorted from blood, taken in a trial of the OX40 agonist ivuxolimab. CDR3 nucleotide sequence: TGTGCCAGCAGTGGGAGGGTGATGGCAGATACGCAGTATTTT. Its translation: CASSGRVMADTQYF.